Sequencing of this T cell receptor beta chain was carried out in a study of blood T cells in healthy people across ages. Study-level findings and limits: The study found TCR beta diversity correlated strongly with naive T cell percentage. Estimates of total diversity, which came from one million sequenced T cells, were considered to be underestimates. The long-lived group displayed more naive CD4+ cells, plus higher diversity, than the aged donors did.

Total RNA extracted from each sample amounted to at least 5 micrograms. With respect to this clonotype: Antigen unknown.

A second roughly 6 to 11 cycle PCR used barcoded and J-beta primers. TCRdb used MiXCR to reprocess the 5' RACE reads, holding one entry per CDR3 protein. The data show hundreds of thousands of distinct CDR3 sequences, with approximately 21% seen just once and under 4% held by the top ten. The material sequenced was blood. This sequence originates from a man aged 65-85 years in good health.

CDR3 protein: CSARDPSGTSTDTQYF. The CDR3 DNA sequence: TGCAGTGCTAGAGATCCTAGCGGGACTAGCACAGATACGCAGTATTTT. The V and J genes are TRBV20-1 and TRBJ2-3; 9 positions agree with TRBD2. From germline, CDR1 is DFQATT and CDR2 SNEGSKA (reference sequence). Losses at the gene ends were 0 bases for V and 0 bases for J; bases not matched to a gene: 4. The CDR3 length is 16 residues.